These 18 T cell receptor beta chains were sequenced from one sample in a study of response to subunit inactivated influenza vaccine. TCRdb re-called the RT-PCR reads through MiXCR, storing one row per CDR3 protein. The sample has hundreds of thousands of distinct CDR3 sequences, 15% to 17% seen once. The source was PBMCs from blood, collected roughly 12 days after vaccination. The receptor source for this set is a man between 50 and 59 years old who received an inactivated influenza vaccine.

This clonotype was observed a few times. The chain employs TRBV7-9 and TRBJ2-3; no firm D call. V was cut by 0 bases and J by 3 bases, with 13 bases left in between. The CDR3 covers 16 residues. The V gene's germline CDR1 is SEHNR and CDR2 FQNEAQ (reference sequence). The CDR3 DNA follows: TGTGCCAGCAGCTTAGCGGTGGGCTCGGCAACAGATACGCAGTATTTT. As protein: CASSLAVGSATDTQYF.

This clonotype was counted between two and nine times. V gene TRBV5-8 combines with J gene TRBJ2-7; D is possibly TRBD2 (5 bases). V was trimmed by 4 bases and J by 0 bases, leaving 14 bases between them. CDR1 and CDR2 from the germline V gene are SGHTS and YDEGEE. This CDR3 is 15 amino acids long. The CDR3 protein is CASSLGGLLSYEQYF. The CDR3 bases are TGTGCCAGCAGCCTCGGCGGGCTCCTCTCCTACGAGCAGTACTTC.

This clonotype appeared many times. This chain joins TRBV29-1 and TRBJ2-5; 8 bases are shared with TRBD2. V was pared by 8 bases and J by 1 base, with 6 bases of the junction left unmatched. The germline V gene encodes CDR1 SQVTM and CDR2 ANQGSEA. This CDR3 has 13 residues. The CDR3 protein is CSLGRAFQETQYF. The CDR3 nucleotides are TGCAGCCTCGGGAGGGCTTTCCAAGAGACCCAGTACTTC.

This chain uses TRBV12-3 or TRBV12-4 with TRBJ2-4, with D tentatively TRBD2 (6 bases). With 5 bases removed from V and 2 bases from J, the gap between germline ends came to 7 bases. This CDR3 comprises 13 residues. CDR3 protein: CASSSGSKNIQYF. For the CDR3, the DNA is TGTGCCAGCAGTAGCGGGTCCAAAAACATTCAGTACTTC.

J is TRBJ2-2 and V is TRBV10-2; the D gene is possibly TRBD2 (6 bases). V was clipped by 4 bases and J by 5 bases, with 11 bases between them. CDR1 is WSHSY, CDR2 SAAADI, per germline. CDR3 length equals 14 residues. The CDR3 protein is CASSGLAWTGELFF. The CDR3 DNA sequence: TGCGCCAGCAGTGGGCTAGCGTGGACCGGGGAGCTGTTTTTT.

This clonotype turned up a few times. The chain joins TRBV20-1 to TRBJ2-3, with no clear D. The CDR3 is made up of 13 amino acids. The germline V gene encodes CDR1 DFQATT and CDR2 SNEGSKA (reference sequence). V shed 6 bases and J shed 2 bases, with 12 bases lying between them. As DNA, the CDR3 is TGCAGTGCCCCAAGGTCTGTCACAGATACGCAGTATTTT. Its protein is CSAPRSVTDTQYF.

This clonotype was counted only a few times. The CDR3 DNA follows: TGTGCCAGCAGTTACATCTCCGAAAACTATGGCTACACCTTC. It encodes CASSYISENYGYTF. The rearrangement joins TRBV6-5 to TRBJ1-2; D ambiguous. The CDR3 runs 14 residues. CDR1 is MNHEY and CDR2 is SVGAGI in the germline V gene. Trimming shortened V by 2 bases and J by 2 bases, and 9 bases separated the two germline ends.

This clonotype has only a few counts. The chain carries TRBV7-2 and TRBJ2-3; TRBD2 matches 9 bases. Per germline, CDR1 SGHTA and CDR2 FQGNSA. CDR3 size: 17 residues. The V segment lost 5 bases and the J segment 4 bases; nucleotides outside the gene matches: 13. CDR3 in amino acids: CASSRLPGAGGPDTQYF. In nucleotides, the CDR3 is TGTGCCAGCAGCCGCCTCCCTGGGGCGGGGGGGCCAGATACGCAGTATTTT.

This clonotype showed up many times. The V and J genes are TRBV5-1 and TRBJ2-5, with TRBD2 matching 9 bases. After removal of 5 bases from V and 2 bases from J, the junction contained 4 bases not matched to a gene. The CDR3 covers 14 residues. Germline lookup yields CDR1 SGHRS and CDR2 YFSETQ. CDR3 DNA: TGCGCCAGCAGACCCCTAGCGGGGCAAGAGACCCAGTACTTC. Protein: CASRPLAGQETQYF.

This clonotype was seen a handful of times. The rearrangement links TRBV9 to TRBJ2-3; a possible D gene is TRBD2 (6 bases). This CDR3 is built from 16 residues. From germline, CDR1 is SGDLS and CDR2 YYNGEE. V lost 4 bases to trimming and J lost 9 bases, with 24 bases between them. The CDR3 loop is CASSKRRATAEGTQYF. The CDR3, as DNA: TGTGCCAGCAGCAAACGCAGGGCTACGGCGGAGGGCACGCAGTATTTT.

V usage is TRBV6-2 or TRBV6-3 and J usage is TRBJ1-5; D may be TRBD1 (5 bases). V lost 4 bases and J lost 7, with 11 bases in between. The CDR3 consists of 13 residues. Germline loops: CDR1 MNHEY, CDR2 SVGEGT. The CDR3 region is CASSSLTGQPQHF. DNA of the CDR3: TGTGCCAGCAGTTCACTCACAGGCCAGCCCCAGCATTTT.

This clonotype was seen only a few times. This chain's CDR3 is CSATTSHSSYEQYF. The CDR3, as DNA: TGCAGTGCGACGACTAGCCACAGCTCCTACGAGCAGTACTTC. The chain combines TRBV20-1 with TRBJ2-7; 7 bases are a match to TRBD2. The V gene end was trimmed by 6 bases and the J gene end by 0 bases; junction bases not matched to a gene: 8. CDR1 is DFQATT and CDR2 is SNEGSKA in the germline V gene (reference sequence). The CDR3 covers 14 residues.

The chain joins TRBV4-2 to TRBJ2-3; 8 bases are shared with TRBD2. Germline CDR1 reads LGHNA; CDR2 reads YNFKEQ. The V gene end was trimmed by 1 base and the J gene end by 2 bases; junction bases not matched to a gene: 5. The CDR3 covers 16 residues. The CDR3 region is CASSQATSGITDTQYF. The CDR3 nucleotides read TGTGCCAGCAGCCAAGCCACTAGCGGAATCACAGATACGCAGTATTTT.

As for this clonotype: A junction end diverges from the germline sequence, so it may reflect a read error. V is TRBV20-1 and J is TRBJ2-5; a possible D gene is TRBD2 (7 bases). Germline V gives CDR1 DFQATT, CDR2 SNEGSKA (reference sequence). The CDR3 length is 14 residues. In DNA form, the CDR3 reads TGCAGTGCCAGAGAAGGGGGGGGCGGCGGGACCCAGTACTTC. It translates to CSAREGGGGGTQYF.

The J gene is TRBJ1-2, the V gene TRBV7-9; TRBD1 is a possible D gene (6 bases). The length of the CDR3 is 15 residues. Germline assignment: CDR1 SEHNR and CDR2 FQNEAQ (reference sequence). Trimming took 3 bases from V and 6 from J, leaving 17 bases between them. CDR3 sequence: CASSLGALYSNGYTF. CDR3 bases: TGTGCCAGCAGCTTGGGGGCGCTTTACTCAAATGGCTACACCTTC. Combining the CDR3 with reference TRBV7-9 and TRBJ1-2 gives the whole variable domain DTGVSQNPRHKITKRGQNVTFRCDPISEHNRLYWYRQTLGQGPEFLTYFQNEAQLEKSRLLSDRFSAERPKGSFSTLEIQRTEQGDSAMYLCASSLGALYSNGYTFGSGTRLTVV.

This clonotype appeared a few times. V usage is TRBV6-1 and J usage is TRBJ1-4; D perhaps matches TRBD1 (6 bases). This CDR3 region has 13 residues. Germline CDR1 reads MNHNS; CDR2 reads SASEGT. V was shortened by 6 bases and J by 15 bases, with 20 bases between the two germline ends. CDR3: CASSATGFGRLFF. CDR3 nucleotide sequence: TGTGCCAGCAGCGCCACAGGGTTCGGTCGTTTGTTTTTT.

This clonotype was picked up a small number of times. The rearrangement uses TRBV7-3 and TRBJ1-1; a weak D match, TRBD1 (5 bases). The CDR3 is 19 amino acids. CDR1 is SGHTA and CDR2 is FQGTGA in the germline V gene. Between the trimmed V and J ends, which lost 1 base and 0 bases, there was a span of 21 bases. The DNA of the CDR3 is TGTGCCAGCAGCTTAAGTTTTCTTGCGGGACGGCGATTGAACACTGAAGCTTTCTTT. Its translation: CASSLSFLAGRRLNTEAFF.

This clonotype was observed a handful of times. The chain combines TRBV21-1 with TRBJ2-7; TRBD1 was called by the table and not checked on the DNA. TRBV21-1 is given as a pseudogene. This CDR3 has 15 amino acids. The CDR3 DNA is TGTGCCAGCCCCCGCCGCCTTGGAAGCTCCTACGAGCAGTACTTC. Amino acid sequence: CASPRRLGSSYEQYF.